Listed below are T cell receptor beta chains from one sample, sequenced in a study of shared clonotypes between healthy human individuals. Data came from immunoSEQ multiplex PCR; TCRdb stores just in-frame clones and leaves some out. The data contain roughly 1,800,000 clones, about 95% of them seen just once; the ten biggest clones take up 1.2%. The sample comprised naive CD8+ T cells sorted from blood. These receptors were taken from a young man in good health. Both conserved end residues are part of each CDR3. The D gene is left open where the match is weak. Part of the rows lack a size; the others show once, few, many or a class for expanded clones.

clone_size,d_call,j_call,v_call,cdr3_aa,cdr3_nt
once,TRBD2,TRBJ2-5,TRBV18,CASSPGSGDWYQETQYF,TGTGCCAGCTCACCAGGTAGCGGGGACTGGTACCAAGAGACCCAGTACTTC
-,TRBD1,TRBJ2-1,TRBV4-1,CASRGQGYNEQFF,TGCGCCAGCAGGGGACAGGGGTACAATGAGCAGTTCTTC
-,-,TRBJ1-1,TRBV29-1,CNIIGPGTEAFF,TGCAACATCATAGGCCCCGGGACTGAAGCTTTCTTT
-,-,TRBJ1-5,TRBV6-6,CASSYDSSNQPQHF,TGTGCCAGCAGTTACGACTCCAGCAATCAGCCCCAGCATTTT
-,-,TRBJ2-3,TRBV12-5,CASGLGGSTDTQYF,TGTGCTAGTGGTTTAGGGGGGAGCACAGATACGCAGTATTTT
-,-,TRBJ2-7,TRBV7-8,CASSLAHLFVYEQYF,TGTGCCAGCAGCTTAGCCCACCTGTTCGTCTACGAGCAGTACTTC
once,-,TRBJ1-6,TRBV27,CASSLRNDIYNSPLHF,TGTGCCAGCAGTTTGCGAAACGACATCTATAATTCACCCCTCCACTTT
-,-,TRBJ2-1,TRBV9,CASTPGRDYNEQFF,TGTGCCAGCACCCCTGGCCGGGACTACAATGAGCAGTTCTTC
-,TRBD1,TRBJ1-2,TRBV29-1,CSVEEAGGYGYTF,TGCAGCGTTGAAGAGGCAGGGGGCTATGGCTACACCTTC
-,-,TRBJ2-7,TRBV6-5,CASSYGEGEQYF,TGTGCCAGCAGTTATGGAGAAGGCGAGCAGTACTTC
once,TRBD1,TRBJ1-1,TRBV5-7,CASSGGPTGVGTEAFF,TGTGCCAGCAGCGGGGGACCGACAGGGGTGGGCACTGAAGCTTTCTTT
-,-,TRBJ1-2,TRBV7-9,CASSAPGPKEYGYTF,TGTGCCAGCAGCGCACCGGGACCGAAGGAGTATGGCTACACCTTC
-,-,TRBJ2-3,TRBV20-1,CSARDGYTQYF,TGCAGTGCTAGAGACGGTTATACGCAGTATTTT
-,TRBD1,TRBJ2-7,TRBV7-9,CASGGQGVEGVYEQYF,TGTGCCAGCGGGGGACAGGGGGTAGAAGGGGTCTACGAGCAGTACTTC
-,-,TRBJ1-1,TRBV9,CASSPFHVGATEAFF,TGTGCCAGCAGCCCCTTTCATGTGGGGGCGACTGAAGCTTTCTTT
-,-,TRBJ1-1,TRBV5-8,CASSLFEGRNTEAFF,TGTGCCAGCAGCTTGTTCGAGGGAAGGAACACTGAAGCTTTCTTT
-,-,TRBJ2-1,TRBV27,CASSSSTSGSSYNEQFF,-
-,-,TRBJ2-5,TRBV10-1,CASSDPGNQETQYF,TGCGCCAGCAGTGATCCAGGGAACCAAGAGACCCAGTACTTC
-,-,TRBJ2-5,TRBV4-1,CASSQGWGWETQYF,TGCGCCAGCAGCCAAGGGTGGGGTTGGGAGACCCAGTACTTC
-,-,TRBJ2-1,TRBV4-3,CASSQGLSTNEQFF,TGCGCCAGCAGCCAAGGGCTTTCAACCAATGAGCAGTTCTTC
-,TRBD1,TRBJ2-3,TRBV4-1,CASSQVVQGAPDTQYF,TGCGCCAGCAGCCAAGTAGTTCAGGGGGCCCCAGATACGCAGTATTTT
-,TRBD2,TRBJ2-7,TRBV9,CASSVGGGGSSYEQYF,TGTGCCAGCAGCGTAGGAGGTGGCGGGAGTTCCTACGAGCAGTACTTC
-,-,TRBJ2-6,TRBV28,CASSFVSIEANVLTF,TGTGCCAGCAGTTTCGTTTCAATTGAGGCCAACGTCCTGACTTTC
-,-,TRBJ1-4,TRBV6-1,CASRRDAATNEKLFF,TGTGCCAGCCGACGGGACGCTGCAACTAATGAAAAACTGTTTTTT
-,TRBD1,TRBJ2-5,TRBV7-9,CASSPSRDREETQYF,TGTGCCAGCAGCCCCTCCAGGGACAGGGAAGAGACCCAGTACTTC
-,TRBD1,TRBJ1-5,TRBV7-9,CASSLGETGDSSNQPQHF,TGTGCCAGCAGCCTCGGTGAGACAGGGGACAGTAGCAATCAGCCCCAGCATTTT
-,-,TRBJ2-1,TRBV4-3,CASSQDRGGGEQNNEQFF,TGCGCCAGCAGCCAAGATCGAGGAGGGGGCGAGCAGAACAATGAGCAGTTCTTC
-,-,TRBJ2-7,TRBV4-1,CASSLETLGSYEQYF,TGCGCCAGCAGCCTGGAGACCCTCGGGAGTTACGAGCAGTACTTC
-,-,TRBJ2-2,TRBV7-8,CASSLAEHNTGELFF,TGTGCCAGCAGCTTAGCGGAACATAACACCGGGGAGCTGTTTTTT
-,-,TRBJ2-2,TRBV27,CASSLAGIPGELFF,TGTGCCAGCAGTCTGGCCGGTATACCCGGGGAGCTGTTTTTT
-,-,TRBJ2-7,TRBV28,CASSPTGSSYEQYF,TGTGCCAGCAGTCCTACAGGTAGCTCCTACGAGCAGTACTTC
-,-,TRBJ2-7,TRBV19,CASSPGVTLYEQYF,TGTGCCAGTAGTCCCGGGGTAACCCTCTACGAGCAGTACTTC
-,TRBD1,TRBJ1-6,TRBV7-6,CASSLLGTGGRDSPLHF,TGTGCCAGCAGCTTATTAGGGACAGGGGGAAGGGATTCACCCCTCCACTTT
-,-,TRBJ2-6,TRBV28,CASSSLTNGANVLTF,TGTGCCAGCAGTTCCCTAACGAACGGGGCCAACGTCCTGACTTTC
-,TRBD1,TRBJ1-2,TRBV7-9,CASSLSTGDYGYTF,TGTGCCAGCAGCCTATCGACAGGGGACTATGGCTACACCTTC
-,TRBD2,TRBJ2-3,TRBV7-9,CASSLAGGFTDTQYF,TGTGCCAGCAGCTTAGCGGGAGGGTTCACAGATACGCAGTATTTT
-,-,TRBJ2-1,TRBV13,CASSDPYNNYNEQFF,TGTGCCAGCAGCGACCCCTACAACAACTACAATGAGCAGTTCTTC
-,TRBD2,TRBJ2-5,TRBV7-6,CASSLGREGETQYF,TGTGCCAGCAGCTTAGGCAGGGAGGGAGAGACCCAGTACTTC
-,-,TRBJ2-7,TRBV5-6,CASTWGGAGDEQYF,TGTGCCAGCACCTGGGGGGGGGCCGGAGACGAGCAGTACTTC
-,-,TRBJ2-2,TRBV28,CASSSTGGAGELFF,TGTGCCAGCAGTTCAACAGGGGGGGCCGGGGAGCTGTTTTTT
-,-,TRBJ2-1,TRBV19,CASSPLGNEQFF,TGTGCCAGTAGCCCTCTGGGTAATGAGCAGTTCTTC
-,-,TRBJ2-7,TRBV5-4,CASSAGNSYYEQYF,TGTGCCAGCAGCGCCGGGAATTCTTACTACGAGCAGTACTTC
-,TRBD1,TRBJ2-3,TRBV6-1,CASRGQGTGTDTQYF,TGTGCCAGCAGGGGACAGGGAACGGGCACAGATACGCAGTATTTT
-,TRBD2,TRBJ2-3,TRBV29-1,CSVEEASGSPDTQYF,TGCAGCGTTGAAGAGGCTAGCGGGAGCCCAGATACGCAGTATTTT
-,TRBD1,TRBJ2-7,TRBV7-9,CASSIRYRQGDYEQYF,TGTGCCAGCAGCATCAGATATCGACAGGGGGACTACGAGCAGTACTTC
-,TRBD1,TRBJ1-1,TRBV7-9,CASRPIRRGPNTEAFF,TGTGCCAGCAGGCCGATTCGCAGGGGGCCCAACACTGAAGCTTTCTTT
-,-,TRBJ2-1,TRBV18,CASSPGVSLNNEQFF,TGTGCCAGCTCACCAGGAGTTAGCTTGAACAATGAGCAGTTCTTC
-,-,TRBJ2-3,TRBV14,CASSPLVGLTDTQYF,TGTGCCAGCAGCCCCCTCGTAGGCCTCACAGATACGCAGTATTTT
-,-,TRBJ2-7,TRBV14,CASSQDLLYEQYF,TGTGCCAGCAGCCAAGACTTACTGTACGAGCAGTACTTC
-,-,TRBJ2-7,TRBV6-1,CASSEAPGPVVFEQYF,TGTGCCAGCAGTGAAGCGCCGGGACCGGTGGTGTTCGAGCAGTACTTC
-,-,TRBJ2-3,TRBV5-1,CASSFLARGTDTQYF,TGCGCCAGCAGCTTTCTGGCGAGGGGCACAGATACGCAGTATTTT
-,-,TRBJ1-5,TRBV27,CASGLGGPNQPQHF,TGTGCCAGCGGCCTGGGGGGCCCTAATCAGCCCCAGCATTTT
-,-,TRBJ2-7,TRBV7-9,CASSFYGPPDEQYF,TGTGCCAGCAGCTTTTATGGACCTCCGGACGAGCAGTACTTC
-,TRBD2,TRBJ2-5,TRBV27,CASSLGTSGGGGAQYF,TGTGCCAGCAGTTTGGGGACTAGCGGGGGAGGAGGAGCCCAGTACTTC